This T cell receptor beta chain came from a study of blood T cell repertoires in COVID-19. The V gene's germline CDR1 is MNHNS and CDR2 SASEGT. Trimming removed 2 bases from V and 2 bases from J, with 9 bases in between. This CDR3 has 15 amino acids. Sequenced by immunoSEQ multiplex PCR; TCRdb stores in-frame clones only, minus some. The data contain roughly 130,000 clones, 84% of them singletons. The receptor comes from a woman in her fifties or sixties with acute COVID-19. The rearrangement uses TRBV6-1 and TRBJ1-4, with D perhaps TRBD1 (5 bases). Material: PBMCs or T cells enriched from blood (not recorded which). The CDR3 DNA reads TGTGCCAGCAGTGAAAGGCACAGGACTAATGAAAAACTGTTTTTT. This translates into CASSERHRTNEKLFF.